Listed below are T cell receptor beta chains from one sample, sequenced in a study of beta chain features in type 1 diabetes. Using immunoSEQ multiplex PCR, the repertoire was profiled, and TCRdb retains in-frame clones only, with some absent. In the table there are around 500,000 clones, 30% of which are singletons. The sequenced sample was naive CD4+ T cells from blood. The receptors stem from a man aged 18-30 years in good health. The CDR3 runs from the conserved cysteine through the conserved F or W. D genes are given only for firm matches. Clone size, where shown, is once, few, many, or a class for clones that have expanded.

CDR3	DNA	D	size	J	V	length
CASSQDLGGGNYEQYF	TGCGCCAGCAGCCAAGATCTGGGCGGGGGAAACTACGAGCAGTACTTC	TRBD2	few	TRBJ2-7	TRBV4-3	16
CASSLQGTETQYF	TGTGCCAGCAGTTTGCAGGGGACGGAGACCCAGTACTTC	NA	few	TRBJ2-5	TRBV27	13
CASSQQPSGSGTDTQYF	TGCGCCAGCAGCCAACAACCTAGCGGGAGTGGCACAGATACGCAGTATTTT	TRBD2	NA	TRBJ2-3	TRBV4-3	17
CASSQGGLPQNIQYF	TGCGCCAGCAGCCAAGGGGGTTTACCCCAAAACATTCAGTACTTC	NA	few	TRBJ2-4	TRBV4-1	15
CASSPTSGSMNEQFF	TGCGCCAGCAGCCCTACTAGCGGGAGTATGAATGAGCAGTTCTTC	TRBD2	few	TRBJ2-1	TRBV5-1	15
CAISVRTESYEQYF	TGTGCCATCAGTGTTCGGACAGAATCCTACGAGCAGTACTTC	NA	few	TRBJ2-7	TRBV10-3	14
CAWRRAGANVLTF	TGTGCCTGGAGGAGGGCTGGGGCCAACGTCCTGACTTTC	NA	NA	TRBJ2-6	TRBV30	13
CASSRGSNQPQHF	TGTGCCAGCTCACGGGGGAGCAATCAGCCCCAGCATTTT	NA	few	TRBJ1-5	TRBV18	13
CAWSGGTDNQAFF	TGTGCCTGGAGCGGAGGGACAGACAACCAAGCTTTCTTT	TRBD1	NA	TRBJ1-1	TRBV30	13
CASMFGSAETQYF	TGTGCCAGCATGTTTGGGAGCGCAGAGACCCAGTACTTC	NA	few	TRBJ2-5	TRBV6-6	13
CASSQRQGARGYTF	TGCGCCAGCAGCCAGAGACAGGGGGCACGGGGCTACACCTTC	TRBD1	few	TRBJ1-2	TRBV4-1	14
CASRRYEKLFF	TGTGCCAGCAGGAGATATGAAAAACTGTTTTTT	NA	few	TRBJ1-4	TRBV28	11
CASGGGDSYNEQFF	TGTGCCAGTGGGGGCGGAGACTCCTACAATGAGCAGTTCTTC	NA	few	TRBJ2-1	TRBV5-4	14